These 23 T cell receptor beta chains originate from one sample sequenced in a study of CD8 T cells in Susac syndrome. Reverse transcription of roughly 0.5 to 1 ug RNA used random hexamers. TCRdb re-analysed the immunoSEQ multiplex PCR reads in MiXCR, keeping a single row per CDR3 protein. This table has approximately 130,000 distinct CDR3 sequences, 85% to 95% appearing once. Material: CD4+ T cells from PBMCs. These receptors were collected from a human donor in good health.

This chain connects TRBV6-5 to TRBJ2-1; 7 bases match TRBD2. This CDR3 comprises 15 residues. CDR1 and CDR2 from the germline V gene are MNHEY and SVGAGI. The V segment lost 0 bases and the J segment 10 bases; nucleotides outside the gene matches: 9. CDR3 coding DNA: TGTGCCAGCAGTTACTCGAATTGGGCTAGCGGAGAGCAGTTCTTC. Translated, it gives CASSYSNWASGEQFF.

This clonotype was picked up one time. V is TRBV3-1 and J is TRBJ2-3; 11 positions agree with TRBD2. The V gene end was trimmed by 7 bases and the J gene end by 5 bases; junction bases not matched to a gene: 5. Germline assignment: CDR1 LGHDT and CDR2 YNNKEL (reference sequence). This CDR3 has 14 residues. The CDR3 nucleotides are TGTGCCAGCACCGGGACTAGCGGCAAAGATACGCAGTATTTT. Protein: CASTGTSGKDTQYF.

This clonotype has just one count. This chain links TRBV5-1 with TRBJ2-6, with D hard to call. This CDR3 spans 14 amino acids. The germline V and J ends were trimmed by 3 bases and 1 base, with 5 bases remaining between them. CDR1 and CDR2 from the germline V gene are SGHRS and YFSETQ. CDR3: CASSSGSGANVLTF. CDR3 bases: TGCGCCAGCAGCTCCGGATCTGGGGCCAACGTCCTGACTTTC. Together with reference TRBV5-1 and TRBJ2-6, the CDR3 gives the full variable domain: KAGVTQTPRYLIKTRGQQVTLSCSPISGHRSVSWYQQTPGQGLQFLFEYFSETQRNKGNFPGRFSGRQFSNSRSEMNVSTLELGDSALYLCASSSGSGANVLTFGAGSRLTVL.

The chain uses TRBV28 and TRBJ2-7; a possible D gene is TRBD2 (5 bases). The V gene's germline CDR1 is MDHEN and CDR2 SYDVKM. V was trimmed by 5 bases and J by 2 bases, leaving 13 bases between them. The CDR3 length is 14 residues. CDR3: CASSRVTGTYEQYF. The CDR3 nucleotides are TGTGCCAGCAGTCGTGTGACGGGAACCTACGAGCAGTACTTC.

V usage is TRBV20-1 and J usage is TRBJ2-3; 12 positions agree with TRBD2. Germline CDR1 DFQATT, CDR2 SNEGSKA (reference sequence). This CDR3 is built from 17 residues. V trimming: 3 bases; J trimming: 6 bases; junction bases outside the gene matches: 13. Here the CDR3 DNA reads TGCAGTGCTAGCCCCCCGACTAGCGGGAGTCGTATCGATACGCAGTATTTT. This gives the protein CSASPPTSGSRIDTQYF.

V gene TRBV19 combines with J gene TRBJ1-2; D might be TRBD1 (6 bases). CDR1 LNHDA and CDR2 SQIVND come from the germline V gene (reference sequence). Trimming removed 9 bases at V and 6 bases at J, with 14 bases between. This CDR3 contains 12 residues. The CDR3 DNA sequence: TGTGCCAGCCTAACAGGGTTTCATGGCTACACCTTC. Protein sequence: CASLTGFHGYTF.

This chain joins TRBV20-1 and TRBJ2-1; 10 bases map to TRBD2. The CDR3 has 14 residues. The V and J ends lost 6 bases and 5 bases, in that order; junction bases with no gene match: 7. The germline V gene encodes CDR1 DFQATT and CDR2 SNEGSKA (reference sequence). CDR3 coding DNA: TGCAGTGCCCCGCTAGCGGGAGTAAACAATGAGCAGTTCTTC. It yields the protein CSAPLAGVNNEQFF.

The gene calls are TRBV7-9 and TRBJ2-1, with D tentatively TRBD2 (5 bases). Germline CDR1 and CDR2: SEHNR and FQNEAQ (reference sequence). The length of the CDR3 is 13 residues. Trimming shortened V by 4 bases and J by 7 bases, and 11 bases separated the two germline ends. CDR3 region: CASSYQAANEQFF. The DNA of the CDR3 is TGTGCCAGCAGCTATCAAGCGGCTAATGAGCAGTTCTTC.

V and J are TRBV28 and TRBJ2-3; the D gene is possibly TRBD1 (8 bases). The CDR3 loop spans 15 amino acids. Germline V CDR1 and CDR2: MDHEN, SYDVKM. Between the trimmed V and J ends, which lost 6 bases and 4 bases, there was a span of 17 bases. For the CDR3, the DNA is TGTGCCAGCAGCCCGACACAGGGGGGGGCAGATACGCAGTATTTT. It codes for CASSPTQGGADTQYF.

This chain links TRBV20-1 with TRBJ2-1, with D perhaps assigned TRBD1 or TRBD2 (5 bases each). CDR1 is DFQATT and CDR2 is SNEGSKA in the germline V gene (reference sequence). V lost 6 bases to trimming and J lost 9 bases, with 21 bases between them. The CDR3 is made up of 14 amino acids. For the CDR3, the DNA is TGCAGTGCAACCTCCGGGACCAAAGTCGGTGAGCAGTTCTTC. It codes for CSATSGTKVGEQFF.

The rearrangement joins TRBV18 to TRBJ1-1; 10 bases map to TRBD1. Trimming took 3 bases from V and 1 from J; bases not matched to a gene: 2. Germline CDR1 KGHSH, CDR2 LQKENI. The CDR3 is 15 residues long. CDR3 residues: CASSPDRGPNTEAFF. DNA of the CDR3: TGTGCCAGCTCACCCGACAGGGGGCCGAACACTGAAGCTTTCTTT.

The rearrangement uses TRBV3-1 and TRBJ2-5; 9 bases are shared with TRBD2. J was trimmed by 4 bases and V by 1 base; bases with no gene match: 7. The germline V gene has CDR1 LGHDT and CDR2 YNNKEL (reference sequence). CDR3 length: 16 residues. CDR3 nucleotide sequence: TGTGCCAGCAGCCAAGGACGCCTAGCGGGGCGAGAGACCCAGTACTTC. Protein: CASSQGRLAGRETQYF.

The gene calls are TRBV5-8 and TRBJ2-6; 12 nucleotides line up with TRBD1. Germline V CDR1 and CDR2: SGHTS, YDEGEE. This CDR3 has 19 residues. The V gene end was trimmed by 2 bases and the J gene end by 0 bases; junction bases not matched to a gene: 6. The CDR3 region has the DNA TGTGCCAGCAGCTTACCGGGACAGGGGGCGCTCTCTGGGGCCAACGTCCTGACTTTC. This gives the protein CASSLPGQGALSGANVLTF.

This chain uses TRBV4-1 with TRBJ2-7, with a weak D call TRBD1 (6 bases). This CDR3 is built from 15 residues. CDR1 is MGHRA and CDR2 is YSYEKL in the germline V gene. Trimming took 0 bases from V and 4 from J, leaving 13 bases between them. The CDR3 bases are TGCGCCAGCAGCCAAGAATCGGGACATACATACGAGCAGTACTTC. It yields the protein CASSQESGHTYEQYF.

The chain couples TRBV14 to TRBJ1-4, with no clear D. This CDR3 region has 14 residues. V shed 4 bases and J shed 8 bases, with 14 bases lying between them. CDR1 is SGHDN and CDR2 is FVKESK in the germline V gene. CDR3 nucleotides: TGTGCCAGCAGCCGGAATTGGGGAGGGGAAAAACTGTTTTTT. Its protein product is CASSRNWGGEKLFF. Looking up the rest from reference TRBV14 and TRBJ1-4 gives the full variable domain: EAGVTQFPSHSVIEKGQTVTLRCDPISGHDNLYWYRRVMGKEIKFLLHFVKESKQDESGMPNNRFLAERTGGTYSTLKVQPAELEDSGVYFCASSRNWGGEKLFFGSGTQLSVL.

CDR3 DNA: TGTGCCAGCTCCCGGGAAGCGGGGATCACAGATACGCAGTATTTT. This gives the protein CASSREAGITDTQYF. This chain connects TRBV7-2 to TRBJ2-3, with 7 bases fitting TRBD2. Germline V gene sequence: CDR1 SGHTA, CDR2 FQGNSA. J lost 2 bases, V lost 8 bases, and 10 bases had no gene match. The CDR3 has 15 amino acids. Combining the CDR3 with reference TRBV7-2 and TRBJ2-3 gives the whole variable domain GAGVSQSPSNKVTEKGKDVELRCDPISGHTALYWYRQSLGQGLEFLIYFQGNSAPDKSGLPSDRFSAERTGGSVSTLTIQRTQQEDSAVYLCASSREAGITDTQYFGPGTRLTVL.

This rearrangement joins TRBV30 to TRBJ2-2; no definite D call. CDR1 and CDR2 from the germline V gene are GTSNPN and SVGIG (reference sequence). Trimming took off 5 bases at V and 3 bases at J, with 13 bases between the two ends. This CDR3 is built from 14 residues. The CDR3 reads CAWYRPSDTGELFF. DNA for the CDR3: TGTGCCTGGTATCGACCCTCTGACACCGGGGAGCTGTTTTTT.

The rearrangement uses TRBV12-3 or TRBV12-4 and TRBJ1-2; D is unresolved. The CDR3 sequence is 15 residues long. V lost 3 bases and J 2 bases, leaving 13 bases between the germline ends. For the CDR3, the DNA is TGTGCCAGCAGTTTGGAGGGCGGTTCAAACTATGGCTACACCTTC. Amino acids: CASSLEGGSNYGYTF.

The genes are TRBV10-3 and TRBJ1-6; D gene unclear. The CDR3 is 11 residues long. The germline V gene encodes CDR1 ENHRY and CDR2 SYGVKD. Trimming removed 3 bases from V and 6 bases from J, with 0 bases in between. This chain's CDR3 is CAISDNSPLHF. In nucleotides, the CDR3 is TGTGCCATCAGTGATAATTCACCCCTCCACTTT.

In DNA form, the CDR3 reads TGCAGCGTTGAAGACACCCTGGGCCCGGCCAATGAGCAGTTCTTC. It encodes CSVEDTLGPANEQFF. The V gene is TRBV29-1, the J gene TRBJ2-1; the D is unclear. Looked up from germline, CDR1 is SQVTM and CDR2 is ANQGSEA. There are 15 residues in the CDR3. V was pared by 0 bases and J by 6 bases, with 15 bases between.

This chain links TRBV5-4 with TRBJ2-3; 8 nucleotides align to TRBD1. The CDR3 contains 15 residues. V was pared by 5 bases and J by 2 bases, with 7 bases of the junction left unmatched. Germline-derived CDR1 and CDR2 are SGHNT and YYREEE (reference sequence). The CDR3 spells CASRYRDRNTDTQYF. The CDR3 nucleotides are TGTGCCAGCAGGTACCGGGACAGGAACACAGATACGCAGTATTTT.

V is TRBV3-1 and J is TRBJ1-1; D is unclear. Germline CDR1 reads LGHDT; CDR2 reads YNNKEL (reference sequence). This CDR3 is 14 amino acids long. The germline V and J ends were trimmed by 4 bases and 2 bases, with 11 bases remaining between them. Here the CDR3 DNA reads TGTGCCAGCAGCCCCCTCCCGGGCAACACTGAAGCTTTCTTT. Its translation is CASSPLPGNTEAFF.

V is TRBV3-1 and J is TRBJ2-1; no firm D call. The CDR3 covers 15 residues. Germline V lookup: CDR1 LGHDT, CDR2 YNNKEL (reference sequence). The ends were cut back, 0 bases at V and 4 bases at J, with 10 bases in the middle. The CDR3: CASSQDPANYNEQFF. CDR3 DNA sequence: TGTGCCAGCAGCCAAGATCCGGCTAATTACAATGAGCAGTTCTTC.